These 24 T cell receptor beta chains were all obtained from the same sample, sequenced in a study of blood T cells in healthy people across ages. A sample-barcoded 5' primer and a J-beta primer mix were used in a second PCR of roughly 6 to 11 cycles. TCRdb redid the calling of the 5' RACE reads with MiXCR, one entry per CDR3 protein. The table lists 1,100,000 or so distinct CDR3 sequences, over 35% of them singletons. The specimen sequenced was blood. The origin of the receptors is a woman aged 60-75 years in good health.

This chain connects TRBV6-5 to TRBJ2-1; D remains ambiguous. CDR1 is MNHEY, CDR2 SVGAGI, per germline. This CDR3 has 12 amino acids. V was shortened by 10 bases and J by 7 bases, with 14 bases between the two germline ends. CDR3: CATSPGPNEQFF. CDR3 coding DNA: TGTGCCACCTCCCCCGGCCCGAATGAGCAGTTCTTC.

The chain employs TRBV20-1 and TRBJ2-5; 7 bases fit TRBD1. With V trimmed by 2 bases and J by 11 bases, 17 bases remained unmatched. The CDR3 has 15 amino acids. From germline, CDR1 is DFQATT and CDR2 SNEGSKA (reference sequence). CDR3 residues: CSARPETGPPGEQYF. Written as DNA, the CDR3 is TGCAGTGCTAGACCTGAGACAGGGCCTCCAGGGGAGCAGTACTTC.

The chain couples TRBV25-1 to TRBJ1-2; D is uncertain. Germline CDR1 is MGHDK and CDR2 is SYGVNS. This CDR3 spans 15 amino acids. V was trimmed by 6 bases and J by 6 bases, leaving 20 bases between them. CDR3 protein: CASSPSAILGDGYTF. The CDR3 nucleotides are TGTGCCAGCAGCCCGTCCGCGATTCTTGGGGATGGCTACACCTTC.

This clonotype was observed a handful of times. The chain employs TRBV27 and TRBJ2-1, with D uncertain. This CDR3 region has 17 residues. V was cut by 4 bases and J by 6 bases, with 22 bases left in between. In germline, CDR1 is MNHEY, CDR2 SMNVEV (reference sequence). The CDR3 coding sequence is TGTGCCAGCAGTTCCTCCCGGAATCAACGGGTTATCAATGAGCAGTTCTTC. Protein sequence: CASSSSRNQRVINEQFF.

The rearrangement links TRBV6-1 to TRBJ2-7; D not certain. V lost 1 base and J lost 7, with 11 bases in between. Germline values: CDR1 MNHNS, CDR2 SASEGT. The CDR3 spans 13 residues. The CDR3 region is CASSEVMGNEQYF. Written as DNA, the CDR3 is TGTGCCAGCAGTGAAGTCATGGGCAATGAGCAGTACTTC.

In its sample, this clonotype was seen a few times. This rearrangement joins TRBV27 to TRBJ1-4, with 10 positions matching TRBD1. The CDR3 runs 15 residues. J lost 4 bases, V lost 5 bases, and 4 bases had no gene match. Looked up from germline, CDR1 is MNHEY and CDR2 is SMNVEV (reference sequence). The CDR3 region has the DNA TGTGCCAGCAGTGACAGGGGGCGCGGTAATGAAAAACTGTTTTTT. Encoded protein: CASSDRGRGNEKLFF.

The chain is built from TRBV5-1 and TRBJ2-1; 7 nucleotides line up with TRBD2. Germline V gives CDR1 SGHRS, CDR2 YFSETQ. The CDR3 has 16 amino acids. J lost 6 bases, V lost 0 bases, and 9 bases had no gene match. CDR3 sequence reads: CASSLAGLQLTNEQFF. CDR3 sequence (DNA): TGCGCCAGCAGCTTGGCGGGACTACAACTAACCAATGAGCAGTTCTTC.

The chain combines TRBV7-2 with TRBJ2-5, with D perhaps assigned TRBD1 or TRBD2 (5 bases each). The CDR3 loop spans 13 amino acids. CDR1 is SGHTA, CDR2 FQGNSA, per germline. V lost 3 bases to trimming and J lost 11 bases, with 16 bases between them. CDR3 nucleotide sequence: TGTGCCAGCAGCTTTAATCGGGACGGTGAGCAGTACTTC. Translating it yields CASSFNRDGEQYF. The full variable domain, rest sourced from reference TRBV7-2 and TRBJ2-5, is GAGVSQSPSNKVTEKGKDVELRCDPISGHTALYWYRQSLGQGLEFLIYFQGNSAPDKSGLPSDRFSAERTGGSVSTLTIQRTQQEDSAVYLCASSFNRDGEQYFGPGTRLLVL.

This clonotype has only a few counts. The chain is built from TRBV2 and TRBJ2-5; 7 bases agree with TRBD2. The CDR3 covers 16 residues. The V and J ends lost 3 bases and 4 bases, in that order; junction bases with no gene match: 11. CDR1 and CDR2 (germline): SNHLY, FYNNEI. The CDR3 coding sequence is TGTGCCAGCAGTGATCGTGGGAGCGGGATCGGAGAGACCCAGTACTTC. Protein: CASSDRGSGIGETQYF.

This clonotype was recorded a few times. V and J are TRBV14 and TRBJ1-2; a weak D match, TRBD1 (5 bases). Per germline, CDR1 SGHDN and CDR2 FVKESK. Between the trimmed V and J ends, which lost 2 bases and 8 bases, there was a span of 12 bases. CDR3 length equals 13 residues. CDR3 protein: CASSQHAGRGYTF. The DNA for the CDR3 is TGTGCCAGCAGCCAACATGCAGGGCGAGGCTACACCTTC. Filled out from reference TRBV14 and TRBJ1-2, the complete variable domain reads EAGVTQFPSHSVIEKGQTVTLRCDPISGHDNLYWYRRVMGKEIKFLLHFVKESKQDESGMPNNRFLAERTGGTYSTLKVQPAELEDSGVYFCASSQHAGRGYTFGSGTRLTVV.

This clonotype has a handful of counts. The chain recombines TRBV12-5 with TRBJ2-1; TRBD1 might be the D (6 bases). This CDR3 is 13 amino acids long. V was trimmed by 7 bases and J by 1 base, leaving 8 bases between them. CDR1 LGHNT and CDR2 FRNRAP come from the germline V gene. The CDR3 nucleotides are TGTGCTAGTGAGCAGGGGTCCTACAATGAGCAGTTCTTC. Residues: CASEQGSYNEQFF.

V usage is TRBV7-7 and J usage is TRBJ2-5; 7 bases map to TRBD1. CDR1 is SSHAT, CDR2 FNYEAQ, per germline (reference sequence). The length of the CDR3 is 13 residues. V trimming: 5 bases; J trimming: 5 bases; junction bases outside the gene matches: 5. CDR3 residues: CASSTVRGETQYF. In DNA form, the CDR3 reads TGTGCCAGCAGCACTGTCAGGGGGGAGACCCAGTACTTC.

The gene calls are TRBV11-2 and TRBJ2-2; 8 nucleotides align to TRBD1. Germline assignment: CDR1 SGHAT and CDR2 FQNNGV. CDR3 length: 16 residues. V lost 5 bases and J lost 4; bases outside the gene matches: 9. This chain's CDR3 is CASSPTGTGGTGELFF. CDR3 bases: TGTGCCAGCAGCCCAACCGGGACAGGAGGCACCGGGGAGCTGTTTTTT.

This clonotype was counted ten times or more. The rearrangement links TRBV4-2 to TRBJ2-3, with 10 bases fitting TRBD2. The ends lost 4 bases at V and 1 base at J; junction bases unmatched: 5. Looked up from germline, CDR1 is LGHNA and CDR2 is YNFKEQ. This CDR3 has 16 amino acids. This CDR3 is CASSRTSGGGTDTQYF. The CDR3 region has the DNA TGTGCCAGCAGCCGGACTAGCGGCGGGGGCACAGATACGCAGTATTTT.

The chain links TRBV29-1 to TRBJ2-3; possibly TRBD1 or TRBD2 for D (6 bases each). CDR1 is SQVTM and CDR2 is ANQGSEA in the germline V gene. V shed 4 bases and J shed 8 bases, with 16 bases lying between them. The CDR3 spans 13 residues. The DNA of the CDR3 is TGCAGCGTTGGGGGGGCAGGGCACGGTACGCAGTATTTT. This translates into CSVGGAGHGTQYF.

The rearrangement uses TRBV6-5 and TRBJ2-7; TRBD2 aligns across 7 bases. This CDR3 region has 15 residues. The V and J ends lost 2 bases and 5 bases, in that order; junction bases with no gene match: 9. Germline assignment: CDR1 MNHEY and CDR2 SVGAGI. DNA for the CDR3: TGTGCCAGCAGTTACGGAGGTGGGAGGGCAAACGAGCAGTACTTC. Translation: CASSYGGGRANEQYF.

This chain joins TRBV5-1 and TRBJ2-5, with TRBD2 matching 10 bases. The germline gives CDR1 SGHRS, CDR2 YFSETQ. The CDR3 length is 14 residues. J was trimmed by 11 bases and V by 4 bases; bases with no gene match: 11. The CDR3 nucleotides are TGCGCCAGCAGCAGGACTAGCGGAAACAATGAGCAGTACTTC. The encoded protein is CASSRTSGNNEQYF.

The chain couples TRBV6-1 to TRBJ2-2, with 7 bases identical to TRBD1. The V gene end was trimmed by 3 bases and the J gene end by 5 bases; junction bases not matched to a gene: 3. CDR1 is MNHNS and CDR2 is SASEGT in the germline V gene. This CDR3 has 14 residues. DNA of the CDR3: TGTGCCAGCAGTGATACGGGACAGACCGGGGAGCTGTTTTTT. Amino acid sequence: CASSDTGQTGELFF.

Worth noting for this clonotype: The junction does not match germline at one end; this may be a read error. The gene calls are TRBV27 and TRBJ2-1, with TRBD2 as a possible D gene (6 bases). The CDR3 runs 15 residues. Germline CDR1 is MNHEY and CDR2 is SMNVEV (reference sequence). CDR3: CASSLFQTRPNERFF. For the CDR3, the DNA is TGTGCCAGCAGTTTATTCCAGACTAGGCCAAATGAGCGGTTCTTC.

The V and J genes are TRBV6-1 and TRBJ2-7, with D hard to call. CDR1 MNHNS and CDR2 SASEGT come from the germline V gene. The CDR3 extends over 13 amino acids. V lost 2 bases and J 9 bases, leaving 14 bases between the germline ends. CDR3 DNA sequence: TGTGCCAGCAGTGAAAATCGAGAATGGGGGCAGTACTTC. This codes for CASSENREWGQYF.

Details on this clonotype: Just one base apart from a much larger clone, this may be a read error. The chain employs TRBV10-3 and TRBJ1-4; 8 nucleotides align to TRBD1. The CDR3 contains 15 residues. J lost 3 bases, V lost 11 bases, and 11 bases had no gene match. Germline lookup yields CDR1 ENHRY and CDR2 SYGVKD. CDR3 sequence: CAVGTGRSANEKLFF. CDR3 nucleotides: TGTGCCGTCGGGACAGGACGATCAGCTAATGAAAAACTGTTTTTT.

This clonotype was seen a single time. The chain carries TRBV2 and TRBJ2-7; possible D gene TRBD1, 5 bases. With 6 bases removed from V and 1 base from J, the gap between germline ends came to 10 bases. Per the germline V gene, CDR1 is SNHLY and CDR2 is FYNNEI. This CDR3 comprises 13 residues. The CDR3 protein is CASRPGFSYEQYF. CDR3 nucleotides: TGTGCCAGCAGGCCAGGGTTTTCCTACGAGCAGTACTTC.

The chain is built from TRBV5-1 and TRBJ1-2; D gene ambiguous. CDR1 and CDR2 from the germline V gene are SGHRS and YFSETQ. V was cut by 1 base and J by 2 bases, with 12 bases left in between. The CDR3 is made up of 15 amino acids. CDR3 protein: CASSLWPGSNYGYTF. The CDR3 bases are TGCGCCAGCAGCTTGTGGCCAGGATCGAACTATGGCTACACCTTC. Combining the CDR3 with reference TRBV5-1 and TRBJ1-2 gives the whole variable domain KAGVTQTPRYLIKTRGQQVTLSCSPISGHRSVSWYQQTPGQGLQFLFEYFSETQRNKGNFPGRFSGRQFSNSRSEMNVSTLELGDSALYLCASSLWPGSNYGYTFGSGTRLTVV.

This chain joins TRBV5-1 and TRBJ1-1, with TRBD1 identical over 7 bases. The CDR3 sequence is 15 residues long. The junction had 5 bases not matched to a gene; V was cut back by 0 bases and J by 3 bases. Germline CDR1 reads SGHRS; CDR2 reads YFSETQ. The DNA of the CDR3 is TGCGCCAGCAGCTTGGAGACAGGGTGGGACACTGAAGCTTTCTTT. It yields the protein CASSLETGWDTEAFF.